The source of this T cell receptor beta chain is a study of blood T cell repertoires in COVID-19. Trimming cost V 5 bases and J 4 bases, with 23 bases left between them. Germline V gives CDR1 MDHEN, CDR2 SYDVKM. CDR3 length: 17 amino acids. This table comes from immunoSEQ multiplex PCR, and its TCRdb copy is limited to in-frame clones, with some not included. The table has 300,000 or so clones, more than 75% seen once. Sequenced input: PBMCs or T cells enriched from blood (not recorded which). The chain employs TRBV28 and TRBJ2-5, with D possibly TRBD2 on 6 matching bases. The receptor was isolated from a woman between 18 and 29 years old who had recovered from COVID-19. The CDR3 sequence: CASSPYEGGPAGETQYF. CDR3 bases: TGTGCCAGCAGTCCCTATGAGGGAGGACCAGCTGGAGAGACCCAGTACTTC.